This T cell receptor beta chain is drawn from a study of CDR3 diversity in severe acne. Using its own MiXCR run on the PCR reads, TCRdb lists one record per CDR3 protein. This sample has some 84,000 distinct CDR3 sequences, with about 54% found just once. The junction had 5 bases not matched to a gene; V was cut back by 3 bases and J by 5 bases. The germline V gene has CDR1 DFQATT and CDR2 SNEGSKA (reference sequence). The CDR3 extends over 15 amino acids. The TCR comes from a male donor in good health, without acne. This sequence joins TRBV20-1 and TRBJ2-1; TRBD2 matches at 12 bases. Sequenced input: blood. This chain's CDR3 is CSARRTSGANNEQFF. For the CDR3, the DNA is TGCAGTGCTAGGAGGACTAGCGGGGCCAACAATGAGCAGTTCTTC.